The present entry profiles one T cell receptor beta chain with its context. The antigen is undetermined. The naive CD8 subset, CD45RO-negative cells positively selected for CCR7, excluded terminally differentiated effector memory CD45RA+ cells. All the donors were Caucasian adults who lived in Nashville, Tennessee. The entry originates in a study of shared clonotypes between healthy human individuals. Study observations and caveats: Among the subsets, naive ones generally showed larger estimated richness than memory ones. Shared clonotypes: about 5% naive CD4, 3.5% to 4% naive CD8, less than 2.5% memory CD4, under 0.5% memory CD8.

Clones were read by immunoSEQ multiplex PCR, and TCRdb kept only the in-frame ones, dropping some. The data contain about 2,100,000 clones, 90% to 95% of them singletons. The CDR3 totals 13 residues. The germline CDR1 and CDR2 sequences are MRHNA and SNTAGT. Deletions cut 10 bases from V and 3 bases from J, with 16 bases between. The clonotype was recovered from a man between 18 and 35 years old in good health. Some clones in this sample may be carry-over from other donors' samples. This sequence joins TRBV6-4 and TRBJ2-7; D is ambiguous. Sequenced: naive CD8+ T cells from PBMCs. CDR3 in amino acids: CAKQTRHRYEQYF. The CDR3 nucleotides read TGTGCCAAGCAAACGAGACACCGCTACGAGCAGTACTTC.